The clone carrying this T cell receptor (beta chain) was detected ten times or more. The target antigen is unknown. TCRdb recomputed calls from the 5' RACE reads with MiXCR, one row per CDR3 protein. The sample consists of about 140,000 distinct CDR3 sequences, under 35% of them appearing once. These data come from a study of CD8 T cells in ankylosing spondylitis. General study results and limits: Disease-associated clones were CD8+ and fairly uncommon in peripheral blood.

This TCR derives from a male donor with ankylosing spondylitis. Input material: synovial fluid, either unsorted or a sorted T cell fraction (not recorded which).

The CDR3 coding sequence is TGTGCCAGCAGCCAAGAGGGGCGGGGAAAGACCCAGTACTTC. Its translation: CASSQEGRGKTQYF. The rearrangement links TRBV4-2 to TRBJ2-5, with D maybe TRBD2 (6 bases). CDR1 and CDR2 (germline): LGHNA, YNFKEQ. There are 14 residues in the CDR3. V lost 0 bases and J 6 bases, leaving 11 bases between the germline ends.